A selection of T cell receptor beta chains follows, all from one sample in a study of T cells after yellow fever vaccination. Each CDR3 protein is one row after TCRdb ran MiXCR on the 5' RACE reads. Of approximately 93,000 distinct CDR3 sequences listed, around 5.8% are singletons. The input for sequencing was CD8+ T cells sorted from PBMCs, taken 10 days after the yellow fever booster vaccination. The source is a man between 18 and 35 years old who received the YFV17D yellow fever vaccine. Both conserved end residues are part of each CDR3. D genes are given only for firm matches. Size is stated for part of the rows, as once, few or many counts, or as a class when the clone is expanded.

size	V	J	D	CDR3	DNA
-	TRBV7-9	TRBJ2-2	TRBD2	CASPSGVGELFF	TGTGCCAGCCCTAGCGGTGTCGGGGAGCTGTTTTTT
large	TRBV7-2	TRBJ1-1	TRBD1	CASSLGSGGTEAFF	TGTGCCAGCAGCTTAGGGTCAGGGGGCACTGAAGCTTTCTTT
-	TRBV18	TRBJ2-1	TRBD2	CASSPLTSGVTSYNEQFF	TGTGCCAGCTCACCCCTGACTAGCGGGGTGACTTCCTACAATGAGCAGTTCTTC
few	TRBV5-6	TRBJ2-3	-	CASSLATGYSTDTQYF	TGTGCCAGCAGCTTGGCAACCGGGTACAGCACAGATACGCAGTATTTT
-	TRBV7-2	TRBJ2-5	TRBD1	CASSPRTGVETQYF	TGTGCCAGCAGCCCCAGGACAGGGGTGGAGACCCAGTACTTC
many	TRBV20-1	TRBJ1-4	-	CSARTTTTNEKLFF	TGCAGTGCTAGGACGACTACAACTAATGAAAAACTGTTTTTT
few	TRBV5-1	TRBJ1-5	TRBD1	CASSFTGGSNQPQHF	TGCGCCAGCAGCTTTACAGGGGGAAGCAATCAGCCCCAGCATTTT
few	TRBV5-6	TRBJ1-2	-	CASSPLGYGYTF	TGTGCCAGCAGCCCACTGGGCTATGGCTACACCTTC
few	TRBV6-2/TRBV6-3	TRBJ2-2	-	CASSYRDGELFF	TGTGCCAGCAGTTATCGAGACGGGGAGCTGTTTTTT
-	TRBV7-2	TRBJ1-1	-	CASSFGGVAEAFF	TGTGCCAGCAGCTTTGGGGGGGTCGCTGAAGCTTTCTTT
few	TRBV6-6	TRBJ1-1	-	CASSVGLAEAFF	TGTGCCAGCAGTGTAGGACTGGCTGAAGCTTTCTTT
-	TRBV4-2	TRBJ2-5	TRBD2	CASSQHPGLAGSTQETQYF	TGTGCCAGCAGCCAGCACCCGGGACTAGCGGGGAGTACCCAAGAGACCCAGTACTTC
few	TRBV4-2	TRBJ1-5	-	CASSQGRSNQPQHF	TGTGCCAGCAGCCAAGGGAGGAGCAATCAGCCCCAGCATTTT
many	TRBV27	TRBJ2-3	-	CASSFAAGVIDTQYF	TGTGCCAGCAGTTTCGCCGCAGGGGTCATAGATACGCAGTATTTT
few	TRBV7-3	TRBJ2-1	-	CASSSGRFVRGEQFF	TGTGCCAGCAGTTCAGGACGCTTCGTGAGGGGTGAGCAGTTCTTC
-	TRBV6-5	TRBJ2-1	-	CASGWTVNEQFF	TGTGCCAGCGGATGGACGGTGAATGAGCAGTTCTTC
-	TRBV12-3/TRBV12-4	TRBJ2-2	-	CASLDYTGELFF	TGTGCCAGCCTGGACTACACCGGGGAGCTGTTTTTT
many	TRBV20-1	TRBJ2-7	-	CSARDPGSFYEQYF	TGCAGTGCAAGGGATCCAGGGAGTTTCTACGAGCAGTACTTC
many	TRBV5-1	TRBJ2-1	TRBD1	CASSSPDRGPYNEQFF	TGCGCCAGCAGCTCACCGGACAGGGGGCCCTACAATGAGCAGTTCTTC
few	TRBV19	TRBJ2-1	-	CASSGRLGQFF	TGTGCCAGTAGCGGGCGCCTAGGGCAGTTCTTC
few	TRBV7-9	TRBJ2-7	TRBD2	CASSGTSGGAYEQYF	TGTGCCAGCAGCGGGACTAGCGGGGGGGCCTACGAGCAGTACTTC
-	TRBV4-1	TRBJ2-5	-	CASSQRRETQYF	TGCGCCAGCAGCCAACGCAGGGAGACCCAGTACTTC
few	TRBV18	TRBJ1-1	TRBD1	CASSPPQGAGTEAFF	TGTGCCAGCTCACCACCGCAGGGGGCGGGCACTGAAGCTTTCTTT